This T cell receptor (beta chain) stems from a study of technical replicates of blood from a handful of donors. Some clones are missing from TCRdb's copy, which holds only in-frame ones; the method was immunoSEQ multiplex PCR. The table includes about 94,000 clones, roughly 96% detected once. Per the germline V gene, CDR1 is WNHNN and CDR2 is SYGVQD (reference sequence). This CDR3 region has 16 residues. Trimming cost V 9 bases and J 3 bases, with 23 bases left between them. Sequencing was carried out using T cells isolated from PBMCs. This chain links TRBV10-1 with TRBJ1-1; no clear D. The TCR originated in a human donor in good health. The CDR3 here is CASSLDLIDGDTEAFF. The CDR3 DNA follows: TGCGCCAGTTCGCTTGACTTAATTGACGGAGACACTGAAGCTTTCTTT.